These 13 T cell receptor beta chains were all obtained from the same sample, sequenced in a study of T-cell reconstitution after alpha-beta-depleted transplantation in children. Unique molecular identifiers were built into the TCRbeta library. TCRdb used MiXCR to reprocess the PCR reads, holding one entry per CDR3 protein. The data hold about 490,000 distinct CDR3 sequences, with roughly a tenth observed a single time. The sample was PBMCs, taken before TCRalphabeta/CD19-depleted stem cell transplant. The origin of the receptors is a child under 10 years old with inherited bone marrow failure, due to receive a stem cell transplant.

This clonotype appeared a few times. V gene TRBV19 combines with J gene TRBJ2-1; D may be TRBD1 (5 bases). The CDR3 is made up of 15 amino acids. Between the trimmed V and J ends, which lost 3 bases and 6 bases, there was a span of 15 bases. CDR1 is LNHDA, CDR2 SQIVND, per germline (reference sequence). The CDR3 region is CASSIVTAGSNEQFF. The CDR3 region has the DNA TGTGCCAGTAGTATCGTGACAGCCGGTTCCAATGAGCAGTTCTTC. The complete variable domain, with remaining parts taken from reference TRBV19 and TRBJ2-1, reads DGGITQSPKYLFRKEGQNVTLSCEQNLNHDAMYWYRQDPGQGLRLIYYSQIVNDFQKGDIAEGYSVSREKKESFPLTVTSAQKNPTAFYLCASSIVTAGSNEQFFGPGTRLTVL.

This clonotype was observed a handful of times. The rearrangement joins TRBV30 to TRBJ2-2; a weak D match, TRBD1 (6 bases). Deletions cut 1 base from V and 0 bases from J, with 9 bases between. The CDR3 has 15 residues. Germline CDR1 GTSNPN, CDR2 SVGIG (reference sequence). The CDR3 nucleotides read TGTGCCTGGAGTGGAGGACAGACGAACACCGGGGAGCTGTTTTTT. It encodes CAWSGGQTNTGELFF.

This clonotype was seen repeatedly, ten times or more. This chain joins TRBV3-1 and TRBJ2-1; TRBD2 aligns across 8 bases. This CDR3 comprises 18 residues. Germline V gene data show CDR1 as LGHDT and CDR2 as YNNKEL (reference sequence). The V and J ends lost 7 bases and 4 bases, in that order; junction bases with no gene match: 18. The CDR3 DNA is TGTGCCAGCACCCTAGGCCCGAAAAACCTAGCGGGTTACAATGAGCAGTTCTTC. It translates to CASTLGPKNLAGYNEQFF.

This clonotype was counted many times. The V gene is TRBV30, the J gene TRBJ2-5; D gene ambiguous. Germline assignment: CDR1 GTSNPN and CDR2 SVGIG (reference sequence). Trimming removed 3 bases from V and 1 base from J, with 18 bases in between. CDR3 length equals 16 residues. In DNA, the CDR3 is TGTGCCTGGAGCCCAATATATACAGAAATCCAAGAGACCCAGTACTTC. Translation: CAWSPIYTEIQETQYF.

The sample holds many counts of this clonotype. V usage is TRBV7-9 and J usage is TRBJ2-1; 11 bases agree with TRBD2. Germline assignment: CDR1 SEHNR and CDR2 FQNEAQ (reference sequence). V was pared by 3 bases and J by 4 bases, with 8 bases of the junction left unmatched. The CDR3 covers 17 residues. The CDR3 bases are TGTGCCAGCAGCTTTACCGGGACTAGCGGTTCTTACAATGAGCAGTTCTTC. Protein: CASSFTGTSGSYNEQFF.

Of note for this clonotype: A much larger clone is a single base away; this may be a read error. The chain recombines TRBV18 with TRBJ1-6; a weak D match, TRBD1 (6 bases). Germline V gene sequence: CDR1 KGHSH, CDR2 LQKENI. The CDR3 length is 14 residues. This chain's CDR3 is CAGSPKGGNSPLHF. The CDR3 DNA reads as TGTGCCGGCTCACCAAAGGGGGGAAATTCACCCCTCCACTTT.

This clonotype was seen only a few times. The chain uses TRBV10-3 and TRBJ2-5; 10 bases are shared with TRBD2. The CDR3 extends over 15 amino acids. Trimming removed 7 bases from V and 5 bases from J; junction bases left unmatched: 10. The germline CDR1 and CDR2 sequences are ENHRY and SYGVKD. CDR3 DNA: TGTGCCATCAAACAGCGGGAGGGTGGGGAGGAGACCCAGTACTTC. Amino acids: CAIKQREGGEETQYF.

The chain carries TRBV20-1 and TRBJ2-1, with TRBD1 identical over 10 bases. Germline V lookup: CDR1 DFQATT, CDR2 SNEGSKA (reference sequence). The CDR3 is 17 residues long. Trimming removed 3 bases from V and 4 bases from J; junction bases left unmatched: 12. This CDR3 is CSASILRQGAEYNEQFF. For the CDR3, the DNA is TGCAGTGCTAGTATTCTGCGACAGGGGGCCGAATACAATGAGCAGTTCTTC.

This clonotype has at least ten counts. The chain joins TRBV6-5 to TRBJ2-7, with D possibly matching TRBD2 (6 bases). The CDR3 is 18 amino acids. The V gene lost 0 bases and the J gene lost 0 bases, with 18 bases spanning the gap. The germline CDR1 and CDR2 sequences are MNHEY and SVGAGI. CDR3 protein: CASSYSIGLTAGSYEQYF. The CDR3 bases are TGTGCCAGCAGTTACTCGATAGGTCTTACAGCGGGCTCCTACGAGCAGTACTTC.

The table lists this clonotype with many counts. This chain connects TRBV7-2 to TRBJ2-1; unclear D gene. Trimming pared 4 bases from V and 5 bases from J, leaving 15 bases between. Per germline, CDR1 SGHTA and CDR2 FQGNSA. The CDR3 length is 15 residues. CDR3 protein: CASSSWSGSHNEQFF. CDR3 bases: TGTGCCAGCAGCTCGTGGTCCGGGTCCCACAATGAGCAGTTCTTC.

The table lists this clonotype with many counts. The gene calls are TRBV6-2 or TRBV6-3 and TRBJ2-1; 11 bases are a match to TRBD2. Per germline, CDR1 MNHEY and CDR2 SVGEGT. The V gene end was trimmed by 2 bases and the J gene end by 3 bases; junction bases not matched to a gene: 0. The CDR3 extends over 15 amino acids. The chain's CDR3 is CASSYTSGSYNEQFF. CDR3 sequence (DNA): TGTGCCAGCAGTTACACTAGCGGGAGCTACAATGAGCAGTTCTTC.

This clonotype was found many times. The CDR3 bases are TGTGCCAGCAGCCGAGGGACAGGCCTCAATCAGCCCCAGCATTTT. It specifies CASSRGTGLNQPQHF. The chain has TRBV7-2 and TRBJ1-5; 8 nucleotides match TRBD1. Germline trimming cut 5 bases from V and 3 bases from J; bases unmatched to any gene: 6. Germline CDR1 and CDR2: SGHTA and FQGNSA. The CDR3 is 15 amino acids.

This clonotype was recorded at least ten times. V is TRBV29-1 and J is TRBJ2-2; no clear D gene. The V gene's germline CDR1 is SQVTM and CDR2 ANQGSEA. The V end was cut by 6 bases, the J end by 0 bases, with 11 bases between. This CDR3 region has 14 residues. Here the CDR3 reads CSVLWQTNTGELFF. In DNA form, the CDR3 reads TGCAGCGTACTCTGGCAGACGAACACCGGGGAGCTGTTTTTT.